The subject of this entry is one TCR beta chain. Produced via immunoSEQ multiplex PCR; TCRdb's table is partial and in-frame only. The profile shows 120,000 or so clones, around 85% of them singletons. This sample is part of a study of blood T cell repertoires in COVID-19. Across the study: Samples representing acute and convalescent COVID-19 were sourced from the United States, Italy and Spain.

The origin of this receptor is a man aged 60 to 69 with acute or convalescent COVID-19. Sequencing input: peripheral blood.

CDR3 bases: TGTGCCACTGGACAGGGGCTTTACAATGAGCAGTTCTTC. It yields the protein CATGQGLYNEQFF. The chain carries TRBV28 and TRBJ2-1; 9 nucleotides line up with TRBD1. The CDR3 totals 13 residues. V lost 10 bases and J lost 4; bases outside the gene matches: 5. Germline V gene lookup returns CDR1 MDHEN and CDR2 SYDVKM.